This entry features one TCR beta chain sequence. No antigen is known for it. 60 Vbeta and 13 Jbeta primers were used in PCR. The data were produced by immunoSEQ multiplex PCR, yet TCRdb's version contains in-frame clones alone and is incomplete. The data show approximately 170,000 clones, with around 86% seen just once and 4.1% held by the top ten. These data are taken from a study of cytomegalovirus exposure and HLA in healthy donors. Points from the study as a whole: There were some public TCRs occurring in many donors, but most TCR sequences were rare. For most TCR beta V segments, an earlier analysis put the productive rate at about 87% or about 30% of the time. The listing of 150 or so TCR beta chains classed them as cytomegalovirus-associated.

Germline assignment: CDR1 MDHEN and CDR2 SYDVKM. This CDR3 spans 17 amino acids. V dropped 7 bases and J dropped 0 bases, with 19 bases sitting between them. Material: PBMCs. The TCR originated in a man aged 50-59 years in good health and CMV-seropositive. This sequence joins TRBV28 and TRBJ1-3; D not certain. CDR3 in amino acids: CASTDPSRVFSGNTIYF. In DNA form, the CDR3 reads TGTGCCAGCACCGATCCATCTCGGGTTTTCTCTGGAAACACCATATATTTT.